This T cell receptor (beta chain) was profiled in a study of T cells in Graves' hyperthyroidism and ophthalmopathy. Study-wide findings and caveats: Model predictions of ophthalmopathy came a median around 6.5 months before onset. Most expanded thyroid clonotypes above 0.001 recurred in blood.

Stable Graves' hyperthyroidism denoted no ophthalmopathy progression over 18 months. Amplification yielded TCR beta CDR3 regions, with RNA transcripts as the source. The HTBI set primed first-round TCR CDR3 RT-PCR. In TCRdb, the multiplex PCR reads were re-called with MiXCR into one record per CDR3 protein. The data show about 680,000 distinct CDR3 sequences, roughly a third seen once. This clonotype was recorded only once. Its antigen is unidentified. Germline is not matched at one junction end, which may reflect a read error. Per germline, CDR1 LNHDA and CDR2 SQIVND (reference sequence). This CDR3 comprises 9 residues.

V and J are TRBV19 and TRBJ1-5, with unresolved D. This clonotype originated in a middle-aged woman with Graves' hyperthyroidism. The specimen sequenced was blood. The CDR3 reads CASSAPEHF. DNA for the CDR3: TGTGCCAGTAGCGCGCCCGAGCATTTT.